The clone carrying this T cell receptor (beta chain) has only a few counts. The data are from a study of blood T cell repertoires in COVID-19. At the level of the study: Samples representing acute and convalescent COVID-19 were sourced from the United States, Italy and Spain. PBMCs, B-cell-depleted T cells, or T cells were the source of the cDNA or gDNA that made up the material.

Authors' analysis steps: Amplification of reference gene primers provided the estimated nucleated cell counts. Repertoires were generated with immunoSEQ multiplex PCR, while TCRdb's copy carries only in-frame clones and drops some. V, J and clone size are taken as reported in that table, and D and trimming were inferred from the DNA itself. The table shows around 220,000 clones, with 87% occurring only once. Trimming took 2 bases from V and 2 from J, leaving 11 bases between them. In germline, CDR1 is KGHSH, CDR2 LQKENI. The CDR3 extends over 15 amino acids. The rearrangement joins TRBV18 to TRBJ2-3, with D perhaps matching TRBD1 (5 bases). Sequenced input: peripheral blood. This receptor was identified in a man aged 35 to 55 with active or convalescent COVID-19. This CDR3 reads CASSPWAQATDTQYF. CDR3 in DNA: TGTGCCAGCTCACCATGGGCACAGGCCACAGATACGCAGTATTTT.